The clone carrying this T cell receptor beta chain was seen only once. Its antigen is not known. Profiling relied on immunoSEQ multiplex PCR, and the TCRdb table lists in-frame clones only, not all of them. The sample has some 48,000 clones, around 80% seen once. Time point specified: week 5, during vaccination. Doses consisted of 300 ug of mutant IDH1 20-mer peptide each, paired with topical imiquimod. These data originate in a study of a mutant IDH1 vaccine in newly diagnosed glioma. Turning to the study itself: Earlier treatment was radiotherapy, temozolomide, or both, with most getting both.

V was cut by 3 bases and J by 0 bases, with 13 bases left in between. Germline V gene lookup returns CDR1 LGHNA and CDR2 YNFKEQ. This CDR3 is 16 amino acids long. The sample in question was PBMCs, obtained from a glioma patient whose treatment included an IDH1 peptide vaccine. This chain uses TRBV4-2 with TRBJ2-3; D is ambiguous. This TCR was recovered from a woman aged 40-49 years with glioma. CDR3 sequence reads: CASSQANYASTDTQYF. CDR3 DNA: TGTGCCAGCAGCCAGGCTAACTACGCTAGCACAGATACGCAGTATTTT.